The source of this T cell receptor beta chain is a study of metastatic and nonmetastatic thyroid tumors (dated by TCRdb to the early 2020s). About the full investigation: For patients with malignant and with benign thyroid disease, the researchers compared repertoires between peripheral blood samples and tumor or nodule tissue samples.

From the cysteine up to the phenylalanine, the CDR3 has a length of 16 residues. Only the CDR3 portion is preserved as DNA: 48 bases, with reading frame beginning at the first base. V has 4 bases trimmed and J has 0 bases trimmed; junction bases matching no gene number 6. According to the germline V gene, CDR1 reads MNHNS and CDR2 reads SASEGT. What the authors observed across the whole study: In both blood and tumor samples, TCR beta diversity was reported to be significantly higher in malignant tumors than in benign nodules.

This clone appeared a few times. Its antigen has not been determined. No qualities accompany the bases; no much larger clone lies one base away. No patient had received any treatment before thyroid surgery. Using T-cell receptor beta sequencing, the study looked back at clinical samples from patients collected from the early 2010s to the late 2010s. Library preparation was by PCR. For sequencing, an Illumina HiSeq 4000 was employed. The TCR beta-chain CDR3 region of each patient was profiled by high-throughput sequencing. Per the original workflow: CDR3 differences across clinicopathological groups were used to build a classifier for discriminating distant-metastatic papillary thyroid cancer patients. The Shannon index was used to assess repertoire diversity, and the Morisita-Horn index was used to assess tumor-blood repertoire similarity. The raw public data were reprocessed by TCRdb itself: fastp quality trimming at Q25, MiXCR clonotype calling, in-frame beta chains only. The V and J calls come from TCRdb's annotation, not from the publication. The sample has roughly 7,800 clones on record, about 29% of them singletons. Approximately 40% of the sample is taken by the ten largest.

This TCR derives from a male donor with papillary thyroid cancer or a benign thyroid nodule (not recorded which). Some clones in this sample may be carry-over from other donors' samples. The chain joins TRBV6-1 to TRBJ2-1, and TRBD1 matches 7 of the central bases. The sample was tumor tissue. The sequenced DNA: TGTGCCAGCAGTGGCACAGGGGAGAGCTCCTACAATGAGCAGTTCTTC. Its protein reads: CASSGTGESSYNEQFF.